This T cell receptor beta chain was sequenced for a study of T cells in Graves' hyperthyroidism and ophthalmopathy (dated by TCRdb to about 2019). Background on the whole study: Peripheral blood samples were taken at initial diagnosis, before any treatment was given. To identify TCR V-J signatures that set the groups apart, the researchers used a discovery cohort of more than 95 patients, made up of around 42 with Graves' ophthalmopathy and around 58 with stable Graves' hyperthyroidism. Prospective prediction of ophthalmopathy was tested in an independent validation cohort consisting of 18 to 20 hyperthyroidism patients and some 16 patients who later progressed to ophthalmopathy. The 100 discovery patients were divided at random into training and test sets in a 7:3 ratio. Thyroid tissue and blood T-cell repertoires from about six Graves' hyperthyroidism patients were also compared in the study. Once sampling was done, hyperthyroidism patients were given methimazole at a starting dose of 30 mg daily, whereas ophthalmopathy patients were given high-dose intravenous methylprednisolone. The paper describes TCR Vbeta CDR3 sequencing of about 140 peripheral blood samples, made up of around 41 ophthalmopathy patients, approximately 76 hyperthyroidism patients and about 17 progressor patients.

This clonotype was detected ten times or more. The antigen it recognizes is unknown. Base qualities are not provided; no much larger clone lies one nucleotide away. Ophthalmopathy patients had moderately to severely active disease, with a Clinical Activity Score of 3 or more, a NOSPECS grade of 4 or more, and a disease duration of less than 3 months. Any patient with an uncontrolled infection, another autoimmune disease, pregnancy or lactation was excluded. Diagnoses were based on clinical symptoms, serum thyroxine and TRAb, thyroid ultrasound and orbital computed tomography. PBMCs were isolated from about 9.2 ml of fresh peripheral blood by Ficoll-Paque density gradient centrifugation. Total RNA was extracted with Trizol reagent, and quality was checked on an Agilent 2100 Bioanalyzer. V is trimmed back by 6 bases and J by 4 bases, and the junction contains 4 bases that no gene match accounts for. The CDR3 runs 14 amino acids, cysteine and phenylalanine included. Only CDR3 DNA is held: 42 bases, read in frame from base 1. From a lookup of the germline V gene, CDR1 and CDR2 are MDHEN and SYDVKM.

The TCR beta CDR3 regions were amplified from the RNA transcripts. For the first round of RT-PCR on the TCR CDR3, the HTBI primer set was used together with the Qiagen OneStep RT-PCR kit. The libraries were constructed in a second round of multiplex PCR and then size-selected and purified. The libraries were sequenced on an Illumina HiSeq2000 using paired-end 100 bp reads. The authors processed their data as follows. Raw data were processed with SOAPnuke, discarding reads with adapters, uncalled bases, mean Phred below 15, or no exact constant-primer or identifier match. COPE v1.2.5 was used to merge the high-quality paired reads, and each unique nucleotide sequence was defined as a clonotype. MiTCR v1.1 was used to align the clonotypes against IMGT TRBV, TRBD and TRBJ reference segments. Only V-J combinations with frequency above 0.0001, covering 99.2% of repertoires, were analysed. The TCS score was defined as the ratio of F50 (clonal expansion) to E x V (chaos), calculated using BLOSUM62-based TCRdist between CDR3 peptides within each V-J. Welch's t-statistics and random forest reduced around 510 V-J features to roughly 13, which were used in a naive Bayes classifier (R e1071). TCRdb reprocessing: public reads trimmed at Q25 with fastp, clones called with MiXCR, in-frame beta chains kept. Rows are unified per CDR3 protein, each entry keeping the most common DNA and genes. The V and J calls shown here were made by TCRdb, not taken from the authors' results. This sample comprises hundreds of thousands of distinct CDR3 sequences, 16% of them detected only once. 2.5% to 4% of the sample is taken by the ten largest.

Overall study outcomes, separate from this receptor: In validation, progression to ophthalmopathy was predicted by the model with about 70% sensitivity and 72% to 80% specificity, a median of roughly six months before onset. Most expanded thyroid clonotypes (frequency above 0.001) were also detected in blood, suggesting blood repertoires may reflect thyroid immune responses. A model built on a 13 V-J signature distinguished ophthalmopathy from stable hyperthyroidism, reaching about 88% sensitivity and 81.08% specificity in cross-validation and 80%/75% in testing. No statistical method was used to fix the sample size in advance, and group allocation was not hidden from the investigators.

The TCR sequence derives from a woman in her 40s with Graves' ophthalmopathy. The sample consisted of blood. This receptor chain uses TRBV28 and TRBJ2-2, and 8 bases in between align with TRBD1. The CDR3 in this case is CASRRTGSTGELFF. The nucleotide sequence is TGTGCCAGCAGACGGACAGGGTCCACCGGGGAGCTGTTTTTT.